These 25 T cell receptor beta chains originate from one sample sequenced in a study of OX40 agonist ivuxolimab in advanced cancers. Produced via immunoSEQ multiplex PCR; TCRdb's table is partial and in-frame only. The sample consists of over 95,000 clones, about 90% of them appearing once. The sequences come from CD4+ or CD8+ T cells sorted from blood, collected in a trial of the OX40 agonist ivuxolimab. These receptors were taken from an adult with an advanced solid tumor such as melanoma, head and neck, liver or kidney cancer.

The chain joins TRBV10-3 to TRBJ2-7; the match to TRBD1 covers 10 bases. The CDR3 extends over 14 amino acids. V gave up 7 bases and J gave up 4 bases; unmatched junction bases: 7. Germline V gene data show CDR1 as ENHRY and CDR2 as SYGVKD. The CDR3 region is CAITPGQGKYEQYF. CDR3 bases: TGTGCCATCACTCCGGGACAGGGGAAGTACGAGCAGTACTTC.

This clone was recorded only once. The gene calls are TRBV7-8 and TRBJ2-1; 9 nucleotides agree with TRBD2. CDR3 length: 14 amino acids. V lost 1 base and J lost 10; bases outside the gene matches: 5. In germline, CDR1 is SGHVS, CDR2 FQNEAQ. The CDR3 loop is CASSLVAGALEQFF. In DNA form, the CDR3 reads TGTGCCAGCAGCTTAGTAGCGGGGGCGTTGGAGCAGTTCTTC.

This clone showed up just a few times. The chain carries TRBV4-1 and TRBJ1-6; TRBD1 agrees at 9 bases. In germline, CDR1 is MGHRA, CDR2 YSYEKL. Germline trimming cut 2 bases from V and 6 bases from J; bases unmatched to any gene: 8. CDR3 size: 17 residues. In DNA, the CDR3 is TGCGCCAGCAGCCAACTTCAAACAGGGGGCGGTAATTCACCCCTCCACTTT. It is translated as CASSQLQTGGGNSPLHF.

The chain has TRBV6-4 and TRBJ1-2; unclear D gene. This CDR3 is built from 11 residues. Trimming stripped 3 bases from V and 8 bases from J, with 7 bases between. Germline V CDR1 and CDR2: MRHNA, SNTAGT. The DNA of the CDR3 is TGTGCCAGCAGTGATGGGCGGGGCTACACCTTC. Encoded protein: CASSDGRGYTF.

This clone was found once. The chain joins TRBV10-3 to TRBJ2-1, with D tentatively TRBD2 (6 bases). This CDR3 region has 13 residues. The V end was cut by 11 bases, the J end by 0 bases, with 11 bases between. CDR1 ENHRY and CDR2 SYGVKD come from the germline V gene. The DNA for the CDR3 is TGTGCCGCCCGGGGGAGCTCCTACAATGAGCAGTTCTTC. This sequence encodes CAARGSSYNEQFF.

J is TRBJ1-4 and V is TRBV5-8, with a weak D call TRBD1 (6 bases). The V and J ends lost 2 bases and 2 bases respectively, with 7 bases between them. Germline V lookup: CDR1 SGHTS, CDR2 YDEGEE. The CDR3 sequence is 14 residues long. CDR3 residues: CASSFDRTNEKLFF. The DNA of the CDR3 is TGTGCCAGCAGCTTTGACAGGACTAATGAAAAACTGTTTTTT.

The rearrangement joins TRBV30 to TRBJ2-7; D gene ambiguous. V gave up 2 bases and J gave up 3 bases, with 8 bases separating them. The CDR3 runs to 12 residues. Germline CDR1 GTSNPN, CDR2 SVGIG (reference sequence). CDR3 sequence reads: CAWSIQVYEQYF. The CDR3 DNA sequence: TGTGCCTGGAGTATTCAGGTCTACGAGCAGTACTTC. Using reference TRBV30 and TRBJ2-7 for the parts outside the CDR3, the full variable domain is SQTIHQWPATLVQPVGSPLSLECTVEGTSNPNLYWYRQAAGRGLQLLFYSVGIGQISSEVPQNLSASRPQDRQFILSSKKLLLSDSGFYLCAWSIQVYEQYFGPGTRLTVT.

This clone was recorded a few times. This rearrangement joins TRBV19 to TRBJ2-7; 10 bases are shared with TRBD2. J gave up 0 bases and V 4 bases, and 3 bases lay outside the gene matches. Germline CDR1 and CDR2: LNHDA and SQIVND (reference sequence). The CDR3 is 15 amino acids. CDR3 sequence reads: CASSSGTSVSYEQYF. The DNA for the CDR3 is TGTGCCAGTAGTAGCGGGACTAGCGTCTCCTACGAGCAGTACTTC.

This chain joins TRBV6-5 and TRBJ1-4; D gene ambiguous. Germline V lookup: CDR1 MNHEY, CDR2 SVGAGI. The V end lost 2 bases, the J end lost 4 bases, and 11 bases lay between the germline ends. The CDR3 spans 15 residues. This CDR3 is CASSYGADHNEKLFF. Here the CDR3 DNA reads TGTGCCAGCAGTTACGGTGCGGACCATAATGAAAAACTGTTTTTT.

V usage is TRBV18 and J usage is TRBJ1-4; D gene ambiguous. This CDR3 region has 15 residues. V was shortened by 1 base and J by 7 bases, with 13 bases between the two germline ends. The germline CDR1 and CDR2 sequences are KGHSH and LQKENI. The CDR3 DNA follows: TGTGCCAGCTCACCACGCGAACCCCAAGGTGAAAAACTGTTTTTT. Translation: CASSPREPQGEKLFF.

The chain is built from TRBV7-2 and TRBJ2-3, with 15 bases fitting TRBD2. From germline, CDR1 is SGHTA and CDR2 FQGNSA. V was clipped by 5 bases and J by 6 bases; unmatched bases: 6. This CDR3 has 16 residues. The CDR3: CASSPGLAGGHDTQYF. The CDR3 coding sequence is TGTGCCAGCAGCCCAGGACTAGCGGGGGGGCATGATACGCAGTATTTT. Supplemented by reference TRBV7-2 and TRBJ2-3, the full variable domain reads GAGVSQSPSNKVTEKGKDVELRCDPISGHTALYWYRQSLGQGLEFLIYFQGNSAPDKSGLPSDRFSAERTGGSVSTLTIQRTQQEDSAVYLCASSPGLAGGHDTQYFGPGTRLTVL.

The chain has TRBV28 and TRBJ1-4, with D uncertain. The CDR3 has 15 residues. The V gene's germline CDR1 is MDHEN and CDR2 SYDVKM. The V gene lost 5 bases and the J gene lost 1 base, with 11 bases spanning the gap. The CDR3 sequence: CASSGRGGTNEKLFF. The CDR3 region has the DNA TGTGCCAGCAGTGGCCGAGGAGGAACTAATGAAAAACTGTTTTTT.

The J gene is TRBJ2-5, the V gene TRBV9; D is perhaps TRBD1 or TRBD2 (6 bases each). V lost 4 bases and J lost 0, with 16 bases in between. The germline gives CDR1 SGDLS, CDR2 YYNGEE. This CDR3 is 16 amino acids long. This CDR3 is CASSRGAGAYQETQYF. CDR3 sequence (DNA): TGTGCCAGCAGCCGCGGGGCAGGGGCGTACCAAGAGACCCAGTACTTC.

The chain links TRBV5-5 to TRBJ1-1, with D possibly being TRBD1 (6 bases). V was clipped by 3 bases and J by 4 bases, with 16 bases between them. This CDR3 region has 15 residues. CDR1 is SGHKS, CDR2 YYEKEE, per germline (reference sequence). The CDR3 here is CASSYPERGGTEAFF. As DNA, the CDR3 is TGTGCCAGCAGCTACCCCGAAAGGGGGGGCACTGAAGCTTTCTTT.

The rearrangement joins TRBV7-9 to TRBJ2-1; TRBD1 is a possible D gene (6 bases). Trimming stripped 6 bases from V and 6 bases from J, with 24 bases between. The CDR3 has 17 residues. Germline CDR1 is SEHNR and CDR2 is FQNEAQ (reference sequence). The CDR3 here is CASSSTGSHRLVNEQFF. CDR3 DNA: TGTGCCAGCAGTTCGACAGGTTCACATAGGTTGGTCAATGAGCAGTTCTTC. The whole variable domain, remainder taken from reference TRBV7-9 and TRBJ2-1, is DTGVSQNPRHKITKRGQNVTFRCDPISEHNRLYWYRQTLGQGPEFLTYFQNEAQLEKSRLLSDRFSAERPKGSFSTLEIQRTEQGDSAMYLCASSSTGSHRLVNEQFFGPGTRLTVL.

This chain uses TRBV14 with TRBJ2-5, with D perhaps TRBD1 or TRBD2 (6 bases each). CDR1 is SGHDN, CDR2 FVKESK, per germline. Between the trimmed V and J ends, which lost 0 bases and 4 bases, there was a span of 12 bases. The CDR3 totals 15 residues. CDR3 sequence: CASSQEQGGGETQYF. The CDR3 region has the DNA TGTGCCAGCAGCCAAGAACAGGGAGGAGGAGAGACCCAGTACTTC.

The chain is built from TRBV5-6 and TRBJ2-7; no clear D gene. Trimming stripped 1 base from V and 1 base from J, with 9 bases between. This CDR3 is 14 amino acids long. Germline-derived CDR1 and CDR2 are SGHDT and YYEEEE. This chain's CDR3 is CASSLKGFSYEQYF. The CDR3 DNA reads TGTGCCAGCAGCTTGAAAGGGTTTTCCTACGAGCAGTACTTC.

This clone was counted between two and nine times. The chain uses TRBV4-2 and TRBJ2-5, with 8 bases identical to TRBD1. The ends lost 4 bases at V and 5 bases at J; junction bases unmatched: 6. Germline values: CDR1 LGHNA, CDR2 YNFKEQ. The CDR3 consists of 14 residues. The CDR3, as DNA: TGTGCCAGCAGCCTAGGACAGGGCCAGGAGACCCAGTACTTC. Translation: CASSLGQGQETQYF.

As concerns this clone: Germline is not matched at one junction end, which may reflect a read error. In the same sample, other DNA sequences code for this CDR3. This chain's CDR3 is CAWRGDRATF. Here the CDR3 DNA reads TGCGCCTGGAGGGGGGACAGGGCCACCTTC. The chain carries TRBV30 and TRBJ1-2; 9 bases align to TRBD1. CDR1 is GTSNPN and CDR2 is SVGIG in the germline V gene (reference sequence). This CDR3 is built from 10 residues.

This chain joins TRBV18 and TRBJ2-7; either TRBD1 or TRBD2 may fit D (6 bases each). Trimming took off 3 bases at V and 4 bases at J, with 10 bases between the two ends. CDR3 size: 13 residues. Germline CDR1 is KGHSH and CDR2 is LQKENI. The CDR3 protein is CASSPPGAYEQYF. CDR3 in DNA: TGTGCCAGCTCACCCCCGGGGGCTTACGAGCAGTACTTC. Full variable domain (remainder filled in from reference TRBV18 and TRBJ2-7): NAGVMQNPRHLVRRRGQEARLRCSPMKGHSHVYWYRQLPEEGLKFMVYLQKENIIDESGMPKERFSAEFPKEGPSILRIQQVVRGDSAAYFCASSPPGAYEQYFGPGTRLTVT.

This clone has just a few counts. The chain couples TRBV10-3 to TRBJ2-7; D not resolved. The germline gives CDR1 ENHRY, CDR2 SYGVKD. Trimming removed 6 bases from V and 0 bases from J, with 6 bases in between. The CDR3 sequence is 12 residues long. As DNA, the CDR3 is TGTGCCATCAGGGTCAGCTCCTACGAGCAGTACTTC. Amino acid sequence: CAIRVSSYEQYF.

This chain links TRBV7-8 with TRBJ2-3, with D maybe TRBD1 (6 bases). The CDR3 has 14 amino acids. V was trimmed by 7 bases and J by 2 bases, leaving 13 bases between them. Per germline, CDR1 SGHVS and CDR2 FQNEAQ. The chain's CDR3 is CASTRQEVTDTQYF. DNA of the CDR3: TGTGCCAGCACCAGACAGGAAGTCACAGATACGCAGTATTTT.

The CDR3 DNA follows: TGTGCCAGCAGCCCTAGGAGGGGGGACGCTAACACTGAAGCTTTCTTT. This gives the protein CASSPRRGDANTEAFF. The rearrangement links TRBV21-1 to TRBJ1-1. TRBV21-1 is deemed a pseudogene. CDR3 length: 16 amino acids.

A single count supports this clone. This chain connects TRBV29-1 to TRBJ1-1; D may be TRBD1 (6 bases). The CDR3 has 13 amino acids. Germline V gene sequence: CDR1 SQVTM, CDR2 ANQGSEA. Trimming stripped 4 bases from V and 5 bases from J, with 14 bases between. CDR3 region: CSVGQGPRTEAFF. For the CDR3, the DNA is TGCAGCGTTGGGCAGGGGCCAAGGACTGAAGCTTTCTTT.

This sequence joins TRBV7-2 and TRBJ1-1; 7 bases are shared with TRBD1. Germline CDR1 and CDR2: SGHTA and FQGNSA. V was pared by 5 bases and J by 6 bases, with 6 bases of the junction left unmatched. The CDR3 is made up of 13 amino acids. CDR3 region: CASSAQGGAEAFF. The CDR3 coding sequence is TGTGCCAGCAGCGCCCAGGGGGGCGCTGAAGCTTTCTTT.